This TCR beta chain was retrieved from a study of human T cells and chemical hapten exposure. Study results and caveats: The study found that DPC sensitization did not change TCRs above 1 in 1000 frequency.

Regarding time point: pre-sensitization, week 0. Treatment: therapeutic diphenylcyclopropenone sensitization with weekly scalp DPC. Concerning this clonotype: Its antigen is undetermined.

Per germline, CDR1 DFQATT and CDR2 SNEGSKA (reference sequence). This CDR3 comprises 15 residues. Between the trimmed V and J ends, which lost 4 bases and 8 bases, there was a span of 18 bases. MiXCR was run by TCRdb on the RACE reads, yielding one entry per CDR3 protein. The sample consists of 120,000 or so distinct CDR3 sequences, less than 15% of them appearing once. The TCR was taken from a woman younger than 30 with alopecia areata. Some clones in this sample may be carry-over from other donors' samples. The chain recombines TRBV20-1 with TRBJ1-6, with D possibly TRBD1 on 6 matching bases. The sample consisted of whole blood, taken in connection with sensitization to the hapten diphenylcyclopropenone (DPC). CDR3 coding DNA: TGCAGTGCTACCAGGGGCACGAGTTTTGATTCACCCCTCCACTTT. Translation gives CSATRGTSFDSPLHF.